The text below deals with one T cell receptor beta chain. This clonotype was detected ten times or more. The antigen this receptor binds is unknown. No much larger clone is present one base from it, and per-base qualities are unavailable. Sequencing took place on an Illumina HiSeq 2500. Quantitative 5'-RACE with molecular barcodes was used to prepare TCR beta libraries. The published analysis was carried out like this. To identify disease-linked TCR variants, a new computational method was used, one built on a probabilistic model of VDJ rearrangement. TCRdb's own reprocessing of the public reads used fastp at Q25 and MiXCR and kept productive beta chains. Each CDR3 protein appears once, grouped with its most common genes and DNA. The V and J calls follow TCRdb's processing rather than the paper's. Within this sample are approximately 200,000 distinct CDR3 sequences, with over 10% of them counted one time only. The ten largest clones capture approximately 10% of the sample.

The V end loses 5 bases and the J end loses 2 bases, and a stretch of 12 bases separates them. Taken from the germline V gene, the CDR1 and CDR2 loops are KGHDR and SFDVKD. From cysteine to phenylalanine, the CDR3 is 15 amino acids long. Just CDR3 DNA is preserved here, 45 bases in frame from base 1. The data belong to a study of CD8 T cells in ankylosing spondylitis (dated by TCRdb to about 2017). Study-level background: To find TCR variants linked to disease, the study profiled T cell receptor beta repertoires in ankylosing spondylitis patients and healthy donors. The whole study cohort included under 140 healthy donors and over 20 ankylosing spondylitis patients. Peripheral blood was sampled, and synovial fluid was additionally collected from ankylosing spondylitis patients. The paper's findings and limits, for the study overall: Some motif variants had previously been reported in the synovial fluid and blood of reactive arthritis patients, which suggests shared mechanisms of disease initiation. Blood from ankylosing spondylitis patients appeared to be characterized by a TCR beta motif made up of seven or eight highly homologous amino acid variants. According to the report, matched synovial fluid samples from ankylosing spondylitis patients were significantly enriched for the disease-linked clones. The disease-linked clones showed a CD8+ phenotype and occurred at relatively low frequencies in peripheral blood.

Sequencing used blood, either unsorted or a sorted T cell fraction (not recorded which). The receptor's source is a female donor with ankylosing spondylitis or in good health (not recorded which). Recombination connected TRBV24-1 to TRBJ2-1, with a tentative D gene TRBD1 over 6 matching bases. Here the CDR3 is given as CATSGGHKAYNEQFF. At the DNA level, the sequence is TGTGCCACCAGTGGGGGACACAAGGCCTACAATGAGCAGTTCTTC.